This T cell receptor (beta chain) emerged from a study of T cell repertoires in cytomegalovirus infection. Overall study: Matching HLA type and CMV infection were both indicated by public TCR beta signatures. Study-level results: There were HLA-C-restricted CMV-specific TCR beta clonotypes dominating the ex vivo response.

CDR1 and CDR2 from the germline V gene are SQVTM and ANQGSEA. V lost 4 bases and J lost 3; bases outside the gene matches: 15. The CDR3 has 16 residues. This clonotype has more than one count but fewer than ten. Its cognate antigen is unknown. Each CDR3 protein is one row after TCRdb ran MiXCR on the reads. This table has nearly 650,000 distinct CDR3 sequences, 24% appearing once. Sequencing used CD8+ T cells from PBMCs. The V and J genes are TRBV29-1 and TRBJ2-7; 7 positions match TRBD1. The sequence was collected from a human donor in good health (CMV status not recorded). Some clones in this sample may be carry-over from other donors' samples. CDR3 bases: TGCAGCGTTGTACGCGTCCGGGACAGCGTCTACTACGAGCAGTACTTC. Translation gives CSVVRVRDSVYYEQYF.